One and the same sample provided the 8 T cell receptor beta chains below, sequenced in a study of T cells in Graves' hyperthyroidism and ophthalmopathy. Template material for amplifying TCR beta CDR3 regions consisted of RNA transcripts. First-round RT-PCR targeting the TCR CDR3 was performed with the HTBI primer set. TCRdb analysed the multiplex PCR reads with MiXCR anew, one entry per CDR3 protein. This table holds 640,000 or so distinct CDR3 sequences, approximately 15% found once. The sample consisted of blood. These receptor sequences come from a young woman with Graves' ophthalmopathy.

This chain uses TRBV12-3 or TRBV12-4 with TRBJ2-1; 7 bases align to TRBD2. This CDR3 spans 17 amino acids. The V and J ends lost 5 bases and 8 bases, in that order; junction bases with no gene match: 18. The CDR3 region is CASSLGTSGKVVHEQFF. CDR3 DNA: TGTGCCAGCAGTCTGGGGACCAGCGGGAAGGTAGTCCATGAGCAGTTCTTC.

The rearrangement uses TRBV9 and TRBJ2-1, with 11 positions matching TRBD2. With 3 bases clipped from V and 4 bases from J, the junction kept 6 bases outside the gene matches. Germline V gene sequence: CDR1 SGDLS, CDR2 YYNGEE. The CDR3 has 16 residues. The CDR3 DNA is TGTGCCAGCAGCGCCGGGACTAGCGGACCTTACAATGAGCAGTTCTTC. It yields the protein CASSAGTSGPYNEQFF.

The table lists this clonotype with many counts. The chain employs TRBV28 and TRBJ2-7, with D perhaps being TRBD1 or TRBD2 (6 bases each). There are 14 residues in the CDR3. CDR1 is MDHEN, CDR2 SYDVKM, per germline. Trimming took off 2 bases at V and 0 bases at J, with 8 bases between the two ends. This CDR3 is CASSLPGASYEQYF. The CDR3 DNA reads TGTGCCAGCAGTTTACCGGGGGCCTCCTACGAGCAGTACTTC.

In DNA form, the CDR3 reads TGTGCCAGCAGGGGACAGCCTAATCCCTACGAGCAGTACTTC. It translates to CASRGQPNPYEQYF. The chain couples TRBV28 to TRBJ2-7, with 7 bases fitting TRBD1. The CDR3 contains 14 residues. Germline assignment: CDR1 MDHEN and CDR2 SYDVKM. The V and J ends lost 6 bases and 2 bases, in that order; junction bases with no gene match: 7. The whole variable domain, remainder taken from reference TRBV28 and TRBJ2-7, is DVKVTQSSRYLVKRTGEKVFLECVQDMDHENMFWYRQDPGLGLRLIYFSYDVKMKEKGDIPEGYSVSREKKERFSLILESASTNQTSMYLCASRGQPNPYEQYFGPGTRLTVT.

This clonotype came up many times. This chain joins TRBV18 and TRBJ1-1, with D uncertain. V was pared by 3 bases and J by 4 bases, with 15 bases between. Germline values: CDR1 KGHSH, CDR2 LQKENI. The length of the CDR3 is 15 residues. In nucleotides, the CDR3 is TGTGCCAGCTCACCGATGACGGGAAGCACCACTGAAGCTTTCTTT. It translates to CASSPMTGSTTEAFF.

This clonotype was observed a few times. The rearrangement uses TRBV4-1 and TRBJ1-2; perhaps TRBD1 as D (5 bases). V shed 2 bases and J shed 1 base, with 14 bases lying between them. This CDR3 contains 16 residues. Germline V lookup: CDR1 MGHRA, CDR2 YSYEKL. CDR3 nucleotide sequence: TGCGCCAGCAGCCAATCATCAGGGAATATTAACTATGGCTACACCTTC. It translates to CASSQSSGNINYGYTF.

This clonotype showed up many times. The chain couples TRBV28 to TRBJ1-5, with TRBD1 matching over 10 bases. The CDR3 consists of 16 residues. With 3 bases clipped from V and 5 bases from J, the junction kept 7 bases outside the gene matches. Per the germline V gene, CDR1 is MDHEN and CDR2 is SYDVKM. The CDR3 sequence: CASSFMGQGSDQPQHF. The DNA for the CDR3 is TGTGCCAGCAGTTTTATGGGACAGGGGTCGGATCAGCCCCAGCATTTT.

The CDR3 sequence: CASSLDGTSGRDTQYF. The CDR3 nucleotides read TGTGCCAGCAGTCTCGACGGGACTAGCGGGAGGGACACCCAGTACTTC. The chain uses TRBV13 and TRBJ2-5, with 16 nucleotides matching TRBD2. Per germline, CDR1 PRHDT and CDR2 FYEKMQ (reference sequence). The length of the CDR3 is 16 residues. The J segment lost 8 bases and the V segment lost 6 bases, leaving 9 bases of the junction unmatched.